The subject of this entry is one TCR beta chain. Through MiXCR, TCRdb re-clonotyped the PCR reads. The top ten hold about 5.5% of the sample, which has 20,000 to 25,000 clones, 25% to 30% seen once. Treatment of any kind had been given to no patient before thyroid surgery. Trimming left V 7 bases short and J 7 bases short, with 16 bases between. The CDR3 has 14 residues. Per germline, CDR1 MNHNS and CDR2 SASEGT. This specimen comes from a study of metastatic and nonmetastatic thyroid tumors. The receptor's source is a female donor with papillary thyroid cancer or a benign thyroid nodule (not recorded which). Some clones in this sample may be carry-over from other donors' samples. V is TRBV6-1 and J is TRBJ2-2; no clear D gene. Sequences were obtained from tumor tissue. The CDR3 protein is CASTSDLINGELFF. The CDR3 bases are TGTGCCAGCACCTCGGATCTTATTAACGGGGAGCTGTTTTTT.